This TCR beta chain was observed in a study of blood T cell repertoires in COVID-19. Study at large: In each case, the material was cDNA or gDNA derived from T cells, B-cell-depleted T cells, or PBMCs.

Data came from immunoSEQ multiplex PCR; TCRdb stores just in-frame clones and leaves some out. The sample lists about 80,000 clones, 88% occurring once. The source material was peripheral blood. The sequence derives from a woman aged 80 or over with acute or convalescent COVID-19.

CDR3 loop: CASSSGWDNGYTF. The CDR3 DNA follows: TGTGCCAGCAGCTCAGGGTGGGACAATGGCTACACCTTC. The gene calls are TRBV7-2 and TRBJ1-2; maybe TRBD1 (6 bases). This CDR3 comprises 13 residues. Trimming removed 4 bases from V and 6 bases from J, with 12 bases in between. CDR1 and CDR2 (germline): SGHTA, FQGNSA.